Reported below is one T cell receptor beta chain. Repertoires were generated with immunoSEQ multiplex PCR, while TCRdb's copy carries only in-frame clones and drops some. The table includes 1.6 million or so clones, approximately 98.5% detected once. This record comes from a study of shared clonotypes between healthy human individuals. This CDR3 is built from 15 residues. Trimming cost V 4 bases and J 1 base; bases outside gene matches: 6. Germline CDR1 is SGHRS and CDR2 is YFSETQ. The receptor was isolated from a man aged 25 to 40 in good health. This chain links TRBV5-1 with TRBJ2-7; 9 nucleotides line up with TRBD1. What was sequenced was naive CD4+ T cells sorted from blood. Subset specified: CD45RA+ positively selected. CDR3 residues: CASSLTGGRSYEQYF. The CDR3 DNA reads TGCGCCAGCAGCCTGACAGGGGGAAGGTCCTACGAGCAGTACTTC.